This TCR beta chain is drawn from a study of graft-versus-host responses after intestinal transplantation. Study information: Recipients were given multivisceral, liver-intestinal, or isolated intestinal transplants. The study gave all recipients anti-thymocyte globulin induction, then tacrolimus and steroids for 2 to 3 years. Study results and caveats: The presence of high graft-versus-host to host-versus-graft clonal ratios in allografts characterized patients with graft-donor T cell macrochimerism.

Repertoires were generated with immunoSEQ multiplex PCR, while TCRdb's copy carries only in-frame clones and drops some. Here the sample spans about 120,000 clones, roughly 95% being singletons. Trimming cost V 6 bases and J 0 bases, with 12 bases left between them. CDR1 is MDHEN, CDR2 SYDVKM, per germline. This CDR3 region has 15 residues. With regard to this clone: As yet, its antigen is unknown.

This TCR came from a human donor who received an intestinal transplant. This sequence joins TRBV28 and TRBJ2-1; D possibly corresponds to TRBD1 (5 bases). The sample in question was unstimulated CD8+ T cells sorted from spleen or lymph node cells, obtained before intestinal transplant. The chain's CDR3 is CASSPGANSYNEQFF. CDR3 in DNA: TGTGCCAGCAGCCCTGGGGCTAACTCCTACAATGAGCAGTTCTTC.